Following are 14 T cell receptor beta chains from one sample sequenced in a study of CD8 T cells in Susac syndrome. Random hexamers were used to reverse transcribe an amount of roughly 0.5 to 1 ug RNA. TCRdb itself ran the immunoSEQ multiplex PCR reads through MiXCR, one entry per CDR3 protein. The sample lists approximately 180,000 distinct CDR3 sequences, roughly 90% seen once, with 0.087% in the top ten. The sequencing input was CD4+ T cells from PBMCs. The receptors were sampled from a human donor with Susac syndrome.

The rearrangement links TRBV9 to TRBJ1-6, with TRBD1 matching over 9 bases. The CDR3 extends over 14 amino acids. Germline trimming cut 3 bases from V and 7 bases from J; bases unmatched to any gene: 2. Per germline, CDR1 SGDLS and CDR2 YYNGEE. The CDR3 bases are TGTGCCAGCAGCGGGACAGGGGCGAATTCACCCCTCCACTTT. It yields the protein CASSGTGANSPLHF.

The J gene is TRBJ1-1, the V gene TRBV7-9; weak D call: TRBD1 (5 bases). Trimming left V 2 bases short and J 4 bases short, with 8 bases between. The CDR3 runs 13 residues. Germline lookup yields CDR1 SEHNR and CDR2 FQNEAQ (reference sequence). The CDR3 DNA is TGTGCCAGCAGCTTACAGGGTATCACTGAAGCTTTCTTT. This translates into CASSLQGITEAFF.

The genes are TRBV19 and TRBJ1-5; possibly TRBD1 for D (5 bases). This CDR3 comprises 17 residues. Germline V gene data show CDR1 as LNHDA and CDR2 as SQIVND (reference sequence). Deletions cut 4 bases from V and 3 bases from J, with 19 bases between. CDR3 sequence reads: CASSNGFAGTANQPQHF. For the CDR3, the DNA is TGTGCCAGTAGTAATGGGTTCGCAGGGACCGCCAATCAGCCCCAGCATTTT. The entire variable domain, with the rest obtained from reference TRBV19 and TRBJ1-5, is as follows: DGGITQSPKYLFRKEGQNVTLSCEQNLNHDAMYWYRQDPGQGLRLIYYSQIVNDFQKGDIAEGYSVSREKKESFPLTVTSAQKNPTAFYLCASSNGFAGTANQPQHFGDGTRLSIL.

This chain connects TRBV3-1 to TRBJ2-7, with 10 bases matching TRBD1. With V trimmed by 5 bases and J by 6 bases, 7 bases remained unmatched. The CDR3 runs to 14 residues. The germline V gene encodes CDR1 LGHDT and CDR2 YNNKEL (reference sequence). In DNA, the CDR3 is TGTGCCAGCAGCACCCGGGACAGGGGATCCGAGCAGTACTTC. Encoded protein: CASSTRDRGSEQYF.

The gene calls are TRBV5-1 and TRBJ1-6; 11 bases match TRBD1. V trimming: 1 base; J trimming: 10 bases; junction bases outside the gene matches: 4. This CDR3 is 15 amino acids long. Germline V gene data show CDR1 as SGHRS and CDR2 as YFSETQ. CDR3 coding DNA: TGCGCCAGCAGCTTGAGGGACAGGGGGAGATCACCCCTCCACTTT. It yields the protein CASSLRDRGRSPLHF.

The chain carries TRBV12-3 or TRBV12-4 and TRBJ1-4, with D possibly matching TRBD1 (5 bases). V was cut by 6 bases and J by 3 bases, with 14 bases left in between. CDR3 length: 15 amino acids. The CDR3 DNA reads TGTGCCAGCAGCTACAGGTCCATTGCTAATGAAAAACTGTTTTTT. This codes for CASSYRSIANEKLFF.

V and J are TRBV2 and TRBJ1-6; D is possibly TRBD1 (5 bases). CDR1 is SNHLY, CDR2 FYNNEI, per germline. This CDR3 region has 15 residues. Trimming took off 2 bases at V and 10 bases at J, with 15 bases between the two ends. The CDR3 loop reads CASSERGIRKSPLHF. CDR3 coding DNA: TGTGCCAGCAGTGAAAGGGGCATTCGGAAATCACCCCTCCACTTT.

V usage is TRBV2 and J usage is TRBJ1-4; D not certain. The CDR3 is 13 residues long. Trimming stripped 3 bases from V and 8 bases from J, with 10 bases between. Germline V gene data show CDR1 as SNHLY and CDR2 as FYNNEI. The CDR3 loop reads CASSDTATEKLFF. The CDR3 DNA reads as TGTGCCAGCAGTGATACTGCGACGGAAAAACTGTTTTTT.

V usage is TRBV20-1 and J usage is TRBJ2-5, with D possibly being TRBD2 (5 bases). The CDR3 is made up of 15 amino acids. The germline gives CDR1 DFQATT, CDR2 SNEGSKA (reference sequence). The germline V and J ends were trimmed by 0 bases and 1 base, with 12 bases remaining between them. CDR3 residues: CSAREGVWVQETQYF. The DNA for the CDR3 is TGCAGTGCTAGAGAGGGAGTGTGGGTCCAAGAGACCCAGTACTTC.

The chain carries TRBV2 and TRBJ2-5, with 8 bases matching TRBD1. Trimming removed 8 bases from V and 7 bases from J; junction bases left unmatched: 9. CDR1 and CDR2 from the germline V gene are SNHLY and FYNNEI. This CDR3 comprises 13 residues. Written as DNA, the CDR3 is TGTGCCAGCTCTGATCAGGGGGCTCGGACCCAGTACTTC. It encodes CASSDQGARTQYF. Variable domain in full (rest from reference TRBV2 and TRBJ2-5): EPEVTQTPSHQVTQMGQEVILRCVPISNHLYFYWYRQILGQKVEFLVSFYNNEISEKSEIFDDQFSVERPDGSNFTLKIRSTKLEDSAMYFCASSDQGARTQYFGPGTRLLVL.

The chain links TRBV12-3 or TRBV12-4 to TRBJ2-7; the match to TRBD1 covers 7 bases. CDR3 length: 13 residues. V trimming: 7 bases; J trimming: 1 base; junction bases outside the gene matches: 4. Here the CDR3 reads CASTRDSSYEQYF. CDR3 nucleotide sequence: TGTGCCAGCACTCGGGACAGTTCCTACGAGCAGTACTTC.

This sequence joins TRBV12-5 and TRBJ2-1; 8 positions match TRBD2. The CDR3 has 15 residues. The trim removed 0 bases at V and 5 bases at J, leaving 3 bases unmatched. The germline V gene encodes CDR1 LGHNT and CDR2 FRNRAP. The CDR3 bases are TGTGCTAGTGGTTTGGTAACTAGCGGCCACAATGAGCAGTTCTTC. Amino acid sequence: CASGLVTSGHNEQFF.

The chain is built from TRBV30 and TRBJ1-5, with D unresolved. The length of the CDR3 is 14 residues. The germline CDR1 and CDR2 sequences are GTSNPN and SVGIG (reference sequence). The germline V and J ends were trimmed by 3 bases and 2 bases, with 11 bases remaining between them. CDR3 nucleotides: TGTGCCTGGAGCGCCAACACTGGCAATCAGCCCCAGCATTTT. Translated, it gives CAWSANTGNQPQHF.

CDR3 coding DNA: TGCGCCAGCACCGAGTCCCGGGACCGAGCTTTCTTT. Translating it yields CASTESRDRAFF. This rearrangement joins TRBV10-2 to TRBJ1-1, with a tentative D call TRBD1 (5 bases). The CDR3 spans 12 residues. Germline V lookup: CDR1 WSHSY, CDR2 SAAADI. V shed 7 bases and J shed 10 bases, with 16 bases lying between them.